This T cell receptor beta chain is drawn from a study of identical twins. V shed 5 bases and J 1 base; nucleotides not matched to a gene: 13. The CDR3 is made up of 18 amino acids. Whole-study findings and limits: Out-of-frame TCR alpha sharing in monozygotic twins exceeded recombination model predictions. Memory repertoires lacked the insertion deficit that abundant cord blood beta clonotypes showed.

As for this clonotype: Its antigen is not identified.

Unique molecular identifiers were present on the cDNA, and a universal primer site came from template switching. TCRdb used MiXCR to reprocess the 5' RACE reads, holding one entry per CDR3 protein. The sample gives hundreds of thousands of distinct CDR3 sequences, over 9% of which show up once; roughly 7.8% is in the top ten. This sample also appeared in a second study, on yellow fever vaccine responses in identical twins.

This chain links TRBV12-3 or TRBV12-4 with TRBJ2-5; TRBD2 aligns across 10 bases. This sequence originates from a woman younger than 35 in good health. The specimen was CD8+ T cells sorted from blood. Written as DNA, the CDR3 is TGTGCCAGCAGTGGACTAGCGGACACTGTTCTCTTCCAAGAGACCCAGTACTTC. Amino acid sequence: CASSGLADTVLFQETQYF.